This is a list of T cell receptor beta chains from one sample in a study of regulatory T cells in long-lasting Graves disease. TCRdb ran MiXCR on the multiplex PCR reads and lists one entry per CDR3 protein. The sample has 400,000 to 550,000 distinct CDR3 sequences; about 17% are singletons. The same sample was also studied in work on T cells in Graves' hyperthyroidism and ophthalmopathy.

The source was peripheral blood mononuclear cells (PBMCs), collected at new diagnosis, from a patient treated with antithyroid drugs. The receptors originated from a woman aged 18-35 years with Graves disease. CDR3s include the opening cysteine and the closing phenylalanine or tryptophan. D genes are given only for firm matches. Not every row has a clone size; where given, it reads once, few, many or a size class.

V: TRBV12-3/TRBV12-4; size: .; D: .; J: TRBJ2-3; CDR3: CASGDSGLSTDTQYF; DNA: TGTGCCAGCGGGGACTCGGGACTCAGCACAGATACGCAGTATTTT
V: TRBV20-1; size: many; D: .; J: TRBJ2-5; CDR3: CSASPGREYQETQYF; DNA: TGCAGTGCTAGCCCGGGTAGGGAGTACCAAGAGACCCAGTACTTC
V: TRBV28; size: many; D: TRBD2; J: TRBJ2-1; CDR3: CASSKGLAGATRHNEQFF; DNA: TGTGCCAGCAGCAAGGGACTAGCGGGAGCTACTAGACACAATGAGCAGTTCTTC
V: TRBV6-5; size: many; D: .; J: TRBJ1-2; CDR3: CASSLRGANYGYTF; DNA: TGTGCCAGCAGTTTGAGGGGGGCTAACTATGGCTACACCTTC
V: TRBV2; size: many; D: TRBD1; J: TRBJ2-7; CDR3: CASIDVTGQESYEQYF; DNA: TGTGCCAGCATAGACGTAACGGGACAGGAATCCTACGAGCAGTACTTC
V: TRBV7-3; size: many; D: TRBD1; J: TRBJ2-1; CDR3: CASSLGTGSPNEQFF; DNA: TGTGCCAGCAGCTTAGGGACAGGGAGTCCGAATGAGCAGTTCTTC
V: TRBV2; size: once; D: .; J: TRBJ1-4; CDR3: CASRAGWGNEKLFF; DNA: TGTGCCAGCAGAGCCGGATGGGGTAATGAAAAACTGTTTTTT
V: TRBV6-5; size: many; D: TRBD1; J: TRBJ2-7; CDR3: CASSWSGTVSYEQYF; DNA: TGTGCCAGCAGTTGGTCCGGGACAGTCTCCTACGAGCAGTACTTC
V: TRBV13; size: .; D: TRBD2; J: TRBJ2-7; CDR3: CASSENPLAGGSYEQYF; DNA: TGTGCCAGCAGCGAAAACCCCCTAGCGGGAGGGTCCTACGAGCAGTACTTC
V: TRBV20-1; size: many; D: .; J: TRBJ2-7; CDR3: CSASSTGNEQYF; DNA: TGCAGTGCTAGTAGCACAGGGAACGAGCAGTACTTC
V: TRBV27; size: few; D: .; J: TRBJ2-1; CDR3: CASSFGNLYNEQFF; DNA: TGTGCCAGCAGTTTCGGAAACCTCTACAATGAGCAGTTCTTC
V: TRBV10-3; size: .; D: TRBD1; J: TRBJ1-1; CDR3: CAIKGTGGLNTEAFF; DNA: TGTGCCATCAAAGGGACAGGGGGCCTGAACACTGAAGCTTTCTTT
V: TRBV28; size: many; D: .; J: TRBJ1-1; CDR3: CASSLVPGNTEAFF; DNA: TGTGCCAGCAGTTTAGTCCCAGGGAACACTGAAGCTTTCTTT
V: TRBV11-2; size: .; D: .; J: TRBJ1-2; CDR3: CASSRTPFRGDYGYTF; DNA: TGTGCCAGCAGCCGTACCCCCTTTCGAGGAGACTATGGCTACACCTTC
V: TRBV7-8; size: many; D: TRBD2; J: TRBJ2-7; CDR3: CASSLEERGTYEQYF; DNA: TGTGCCAGCAGCCTCGAGGAGCGGGGAACCTACGAGCAGTACTTC
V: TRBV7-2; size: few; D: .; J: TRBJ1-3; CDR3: CASSLAFFGSGNTIYF; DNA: TGTGCCAGCAGCTTAGCTTTTTTTGGCTCTGGAAACACCATATATTTT
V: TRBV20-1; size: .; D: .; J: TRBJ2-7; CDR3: CSARDGQASYEQYF; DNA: TGCAGTGCTAGAGATGGGCAAGCCTCCTACGAGCAGTACTTC
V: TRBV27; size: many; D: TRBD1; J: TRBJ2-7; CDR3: CASSIRTGSPYEQYF; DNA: TGTGCCAGCAGTATACGGACAGGGTCCCCCTACGAGCAGTACTTC
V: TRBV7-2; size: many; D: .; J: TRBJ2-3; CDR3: CASSLDRTDTQYF; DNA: TGTGCCAGCAGCTTAGATCGAACAGATACGCAGTATTTT
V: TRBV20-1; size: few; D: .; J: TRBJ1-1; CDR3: CSASSKMNTEAFF; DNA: TGCAGTGCTAGTTCGAAGATGAACACTGAAGCTTTCTTT
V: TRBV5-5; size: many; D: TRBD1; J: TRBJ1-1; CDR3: CASSRDGTGDGAFF; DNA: TGTGCCAGCAGCCGTGACGGGACAGGGGACGGAGCTTTCTTT
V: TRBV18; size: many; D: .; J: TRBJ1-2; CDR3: CASSSWTPTRHYGYTF; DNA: TGTGCCAGCTCAAGTTGGACACCTACCCGGCACTATGGCTACACCTTC
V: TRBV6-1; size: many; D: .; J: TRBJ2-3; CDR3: CASRKQGYGTDTQYF; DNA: TGTGCCAGCAGGAAGCAGGGGTATGGCACAGATACGCAGTATTTT
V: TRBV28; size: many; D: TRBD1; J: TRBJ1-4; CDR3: CASNTQGDSEKLFF; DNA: TGTGCCAGCAATACACAGGGGGATTCAGAAAAACTGTTTTTT
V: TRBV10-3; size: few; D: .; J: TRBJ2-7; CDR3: CAISAMGLPTYEQYF; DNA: TGTGCCATCAGTGCGATGGGACTGCCTACCTACGAGCAGTACTTC
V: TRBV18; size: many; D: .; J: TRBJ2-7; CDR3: CASSGFTTGSYEQYF; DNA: TGTGCCAGCTCAGGTTTCACTACCGGCTCCTACGAGCAGTACTTC
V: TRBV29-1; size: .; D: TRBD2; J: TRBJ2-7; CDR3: CSVRAGGAYEQYF; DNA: TGCAGCGTCCGAGCGGGAGGCGCCTACGAGCAGTACTTC
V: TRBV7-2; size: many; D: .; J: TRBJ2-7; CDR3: CASSLGAGIYYEQYF; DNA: TGTGCCAGCAGCTTAGGGGCAGGGATTTATTACGAGCAGTACTTC
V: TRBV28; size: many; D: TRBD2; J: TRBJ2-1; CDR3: CASSPPTSGSGNEQFF; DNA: TGTGCCAGCAGTCCCCCAACTAGCGGGAGTGGTAATGAGCAGTTCTTC
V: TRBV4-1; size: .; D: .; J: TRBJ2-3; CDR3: CASSHTGVPPDTQYF; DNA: TGCGCCAGCAGCCATACGGGAGTCCCCCCAGATACGCAGTATTTT
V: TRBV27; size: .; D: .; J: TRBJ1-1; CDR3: CASSLNLHMNTEAFF; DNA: TGTGCCAGCAGTTTAAATCTCCACATGAACACTGAAGCTTTCTTT
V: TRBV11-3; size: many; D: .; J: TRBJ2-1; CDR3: CASSPGYIQANEQFF; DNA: TGTGCCAGCAGCCCCGGTTACATCCAGGCCAATGAGCAGTTCTTC
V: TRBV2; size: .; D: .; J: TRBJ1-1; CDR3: CASRDLQGGAFF; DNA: TGTGCCAGCAGGGACCTACAGGGTGGCGCTTTCTTT
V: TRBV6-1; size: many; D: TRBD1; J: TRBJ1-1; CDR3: CASSKTGGWNTEAFF; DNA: TGTGCCAGCAGTAAAACAGGGGGCTGGAACACTGAAGCTTTCTTT
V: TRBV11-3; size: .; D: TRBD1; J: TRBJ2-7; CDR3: CASNQLEQGNEQYF; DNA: TGTGCCAGCAACCAATTGGAACAGGGGAACGAGCAGTACTTC
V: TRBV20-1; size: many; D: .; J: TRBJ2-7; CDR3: CSAVQVAGYEQYF; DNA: TGCAGTGCTGTACAGGTGGCCGGCTACGAGCAGTACTTC
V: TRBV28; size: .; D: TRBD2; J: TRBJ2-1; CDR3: CASSPDWGTSGRGIEQFF; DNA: TGTGCCAGCAGCCCAGACTGGGGGACTAGCGGGAGGGGTATTGAGCAGTTCTTC
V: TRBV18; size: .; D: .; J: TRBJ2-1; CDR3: CASSPPMGPYNEQFF; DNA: TGTGCCAGCTCACCCCCAATGGGGCCCTACAATGAGCAGTTCTTC
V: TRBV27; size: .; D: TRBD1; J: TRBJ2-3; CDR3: CASTPGQGWADTQYF; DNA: TGTGCCAGCACCCCGGGACAGGGGTGGGCAGATACGCAGTATTTT
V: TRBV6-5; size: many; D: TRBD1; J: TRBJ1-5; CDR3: CASSYSRGGIGSNQPQHF; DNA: TGTGCCAGCAGTTACTCGAGAGGGGGCATAGGGAGCAATCAGCCCCAGCATTTT
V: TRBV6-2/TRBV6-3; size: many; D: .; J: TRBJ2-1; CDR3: CASRRDFYNEQFF; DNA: TGTGCCAGCAGACGGGACTTCTACAATGAGCAGTTCTTC
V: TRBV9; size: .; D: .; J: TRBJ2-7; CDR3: CASSVGTTGSYEQYF; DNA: TGTGCCAGCAGCGTAGGTACAACGGGAAGCTACGAGCAGTACTTC
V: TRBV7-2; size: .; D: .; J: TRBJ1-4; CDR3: CASSLGIGGEKLFF; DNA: TGTGCCAGCAGCTTAGGTATAGGGGGTGAAAAACTGTTTTTT
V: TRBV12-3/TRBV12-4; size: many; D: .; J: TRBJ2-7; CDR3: CASSLAHRLGDEQYF; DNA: TGTGCCAGCAGTTTAGCCCACCGGTTGGGCGACGAGCAGTACTTC
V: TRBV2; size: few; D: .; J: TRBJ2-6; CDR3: CASSERDGANVLTF; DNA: TGTGCCAGCAGTGAAAGGGATGGGGCCAACGTCCTGACTTTC
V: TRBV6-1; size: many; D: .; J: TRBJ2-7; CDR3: CASSRTRTPLLSYEQYF; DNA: TGTGCCAGTTCGCGGACCCGGACACCTCTACTTTCCTACGAGCAGTACTTC
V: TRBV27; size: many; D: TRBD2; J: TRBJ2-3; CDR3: CASSLSRGRADTQYF; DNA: TGTGCCAGCAGTTTATCCCGCGGGAGGGCAGATACGCAGTATTTT
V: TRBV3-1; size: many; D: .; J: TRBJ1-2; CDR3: CASSQGDYGYTF; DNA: TGTGCCAGCAGCCAAGGGGACTATGGCTACACCTTC
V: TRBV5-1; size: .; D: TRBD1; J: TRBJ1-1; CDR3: CASSSTGRAFF; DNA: TGCGCCAGCAGCTCGACAGGGCGGGCTTTCTTT
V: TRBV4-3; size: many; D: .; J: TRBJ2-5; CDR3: CASSQDRAITDMPYF; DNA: TGCGCCAGCAGCCAAGATCGGGCTATAACGGACATGCCGTACTTC